Described below is a single TCR beta chain sequence and its context. This sample was included in a study of blood T cell repertoires in COVID-19. V dropped 6 bases and J dropped 7 bases, with 15 bases sitting between them. CDR1 is ENHRY and CDR2 is SYGVKD in the germline V gene. CDR3 length: 13 residues. The method was immunoSEQ multiplex PCR; TCRdb's version includes in-frame clones alone and lacks a portion of them. The table lists fewer than 60,000 clones, 70% to 85% of them singletons. The chain is built from TRBV10-3 and TRBJ1-1, with D possibly matching TRBD1 (6 bases). The sequence was obtained from a man between 60 and 70 years old with acute or convalescent COVID-19. Sequencing used peripheral blood. The CDR3, as DNA: TGTGCCATCAGGGATTCCGGGACATTTGAAGCTTTCTTT. Protein product: CAIRDSGTFEAFF.